Presented here are 19 T cell receptor beta chains from one specimen sequenced in a study of blood T cell repertoires in COVID-19. Measured with immunoSEQ multiplex PCR; TCRdb has only the in-frame clones, and not every one. The sample lists under 250,000 clones; 88% were seen once. Sequencing was carried out using peripheral blood. The source is a woman aged 55-75 years with acute or convalescent COVID-19.

The rearrangement uses TRBV5-1 and TRBJ2-3; 14 nucleotides line up with TRBD2. V trimming: 0 bases; J trimming: 4 bases; junction bases outside the gene matches: 13. The CDR3 length is 20 residues. Germline V gene sequence: CDR1 SGHRS, CDR2 YFSETQ. In DNA form, the CDR3 reads TGCGCCAGCAGCTTGGCGACTAGCGGGAGGGCCCCGTTTCGATCAGATACGCAGTATTTT. The encoded protein is CASSLATSGRAPFRSDTQYF.

The chain links TRBV11-2 to TRBJ2-1; TRBD1 matches at 7 bases. The CDR3 has 15 residues. The ends lost 1 base at V and 8 bases at J; junction bases unmatched: 8. From germline, CDR1 is SGHAT and CDR2 FQNNGV. The CDR3 loop is CASSLVSRGSDEQFF. Here the CDR3 DNA reads TGTGCCAGCAGCTTAGTGTCCAGGGGGAGTGATGAGCAGTTCTTC.

This clone was seen a single time. The V call is TRBV19, the J call TRBJ1-2; TRBD1 agrees at 10 bases. Trimming took 5 bases from V and 7 from J; bases not matched to a gene: 7. This CDR3 region has 14 residues. Germline assignment: CDR1 LNHDA and CDR2 SQIVND (reference sequence). In DNA form, the CDR3 reads TGTGCCAGTAGTGCCCGGACAGGGGGAATTGGCTACACCTTC. This sequence encodes CASSARTGGIGYTF.

The chain couples TRBV14 to TRBJ1-1; a possible D gene is TRBD1 (5 bases). V was shortened by 1 base and J by 1 base, with 10 bases between the two germline ends. Per germline, CDR1 SGHDN and CDR2 FVKESK. This CDR3 is 15 amino acids long. The CDR3 is CASSQVGRANTEAFF. In nucleotides, the CDR3 is TGTGCCAGCAGCCAAGTCGGCAGGGCGAACACTGAAGCTTTCTTT.

This chain joins TRBV19 and TRBJ2-7; 10 bases are shared with TRBD1. Germline loops: CDR1 LNHDA, CDR2 SQIVND (reference sequence). There are 13 residues in the CDR3. Trimming cost V 1 base and J 6 bases; bases outside gene matches: 0. CDR3 DNA: TGTGCCAGTAGTATAGGGACAGGGGGCGAGCAGTACTTC. The encoded protein is CASSIGTGGEQYF.

With respect to this clone: Additional DNA sequences in this sample encode the identical CDR3. The chain links TRBV28 to TRBJ1-5, with 8 bases matching TRBD1. Germline CDR1 and CDR2: MDHEN and SYDVKM. The CDR3 loop spans 15 amino acids. Trimming took 4 bases from V and 2 from J; bases not matched to a gene: 4. In DNA form, the CDR3 reads TGTGCCAGCAGTTCCCCGACAGGGGGCAATCAGCCCCAGCATTTT. This encodes CASSSPTGGNQPQHF.

The chain carries TRBV7-6 and TRBJ2-7; TRBD1 aligns across 10 bases. The germline CDR1 and CDR2 sequences are SGHVS and FNYEAQ. Trimming cost V 0 bases and J 4 bases; bases outside gene matches: 6. CDR3 length equals 16 residues. The CDR3: CASSLAPDRGGYEQYF. The CDR3, as DNA: TGTGCCAGCAGCTTAGCTCCGGACAGGGGGGGGTACGAGCAGTACTTC.

This clone was recorded only once. The genes are TRBV28 and TRBJ1-3, with D possibly matching TRBD1 (5 bases). Trimming left V 5 bases short and J 7 bases short, with 15 bases between. This CDR3 has 14 residues. CDR1 is MDHEN and CDR2 is SYDVKM in the germline V gene. The CDR3 protein is CASSLAGGWNTIYF. Written as DNA, the CDR3 is TGTGCCAGCAGTCTCGCGGGGGGATGGAACACCATATATTTT.

The rearrangement joins TRBV7-2 to TRBJ2-5; no reliable D call. Trimming removed 1 base at V and 5 bases at J, with 14 bases between. In germline, CDR1 is SGHTA, CDR2 FQGNSA. The CDR3 is made up of 15 amino acids. CDR3 region: CASSLGPDREETQYF. Written as DNA, the CDR3 is TGTGCCAGCAGCTTAGGTCCCGATCGTGAGGAGACCCAGTACTTC.

The V gene is TRBV6-1, the J gene TRBJ2-5; 10 nucleotides agree with TRBD2. This CDR3 is 14 amino acids long. Germline lookup yields CDR1 MNHNS and CDR2 SASEGT. Trimming at V came to 0 bases and at J to 14 bases, leaving 9 bases not matched to a gene. The CDR3 coding sequence is TGTGCCAGCAGTGAAGCCCCTAGCGGGGGCACCGGATACTTC. It translates to CASSEAPSGGTGYF.

CDR3 sequence (DNA): TGCGCCAGCAGCCTAGGGTGGGAGAATGAAAAACTGTTTTTT. This translates into CASSLGWENEKLFF. The chain joins TRBV5-1 to TRBJ1-4; D remains ambiguous. Looked up from germline, CDR1 is SGHRS and CDR2 is YFSETQ. Deletions cut 4 bases from V and 5 bases from J, with 12 bases between. CDR3 length equals 14 residues.

V gene TRBV6-5 combines with J gene TRBJ1-2; D is unresolved. Germline CDR1 reads MNHEY; CDR2 reads SVGAGI. V lost 0 bases and J 5 bases, leaving 13 bases between the germline ends. The CDR3 is 15 residues long. The CDR3 protein is CASSYSQVINYGYTF. CDR3 sequence (DNA): TGTGCCAGCAGTTACTCCCAGGTGATAAATTATGGCTACACCTTC.

This chain joins TRBV5-8 and TRBJ2-1; TRBD2 matches 11 bases. The V segment lost 3 bases and the J segment 8 bases; nucleotides outside the gene matches: 16. Germline V gene lookup returns CDR1 SGHTS and CDR2 YDEGEE. The CDR3 totals 18 residues. The CDR3 loop reads CASSYKRLAGLLPDEQFF. CDR3 bases: TGTGCCAGCAGCTATAAGAGACTAGCGGGACTTTTACCGGATGAGCAGTTCTTC.

The chain has TRBV9 and TRBJ2-3; D call uncertain. The CDR3 sequence is 15 residues long. Deletions cut 0 bases from V and 1 base from J, with 9 bases between. CDR1 and CDR2 from the germline V gene are SGDLS and YYNGEE. The CDR3 DNA is TGTGCCAGCAGCGTAGCCCCCTATGGCACAGATACGCAGTATTTT. Translating it yields CASSVAPYGTDTQYF.

This clone was detected a few times. The V call is TRBV6-5, the J call TRBJ1-5; no clear D gene. V was trimmed by 6 bases and J by 2 bases, leaving 14 bases between them. This CDR3 comprises 15 residues. Germline assignment: CDR1 MNHEY and CDR2 SVGAGI. Here the CDR3 reads CASSPFVSGNQPQHF. CDR3 nucleotide sequence: TGTGCCAGCAGCCCCTTCGTGTCGGGCAATCAGCCCCAGCATTTT.

V is TRBV19 and J is TRBJ1-6, with 8 bases that match TRBD1. The germline V gene has CDR1 LNHDA and CDR2 SQIVND (reference sequence). The ends lost 4 bases at V and 9 bases at J; junction bases unmatched: 8. The CDR3 has 15 amino acids. CDR3 protein: CASSTDRGLGSPLHF. In nucleotides, the CDR3 is TGTGCCAGTAGTACTGACAGGGGCCTAGGTTCACCCCTCCACTTT.

The chain recombines TRBV30 with TRBJ2-7; TRBD1 is a possible D gene (5 bases). V lost 0 bases and J 2 bases, leaving 8 bases between the germline ends. CDR3 length: 13 residues. Per germline, CDR1 GTSNPN and CDR2 SVGIG (reference sequence). CDR3 in DNA: TGTGCCTGGAGTGTTCAGGGAACCTACGAGCAGTACTTC. Its translation: CAWSVQGTYEQYF.

This clone has just one count. The chain uses TRBV7-3 and TRBJ2-1; 8 positions match TRBD2. V gave up 5 bases and J gave up 7 bases; unmatched junction bases: 10. Germline CDR1 SGHTA, CDR2 FQGTGA. The CDR3 contains 15 residues. CDR3 loop: CASSPQTGGLNEQFF. The CDR3 nucleotides read TGTGCCAGCAGCCCTCAAACGGGGGGGCTTAATGAGCAGTTCTTC.

This chain connects TRBV18 to TRBJ1-1; no clear D gene. Germline CDR1 and CDR2: KGHSH and LQKENI. The CDR3 is made up of 14 amino acids. The V and J ends lost 1 base and 4 bases respectively, with 10 bases between them. The CDR3 sequence: CASSPRPGTTEAFF. CDR3 sequence (DNA): TGTGCCAGCTCACCACGACCAGGTACCACTGAAGCTTTCTTT. The full variable domain, in which reference TRBV18 and TRBJ1-1 provide the parts outside the CDR3, is NAGVMQNPRHLVRRRGQEARLRCSPMKGHSHVYWYRQLPEEGLKFMVYLQKENIIDESGMPKERFSAEFPKEGPSILRIQQVVRGDSAAYFCASSPRPGTTEAFFGQGTRLTVV.